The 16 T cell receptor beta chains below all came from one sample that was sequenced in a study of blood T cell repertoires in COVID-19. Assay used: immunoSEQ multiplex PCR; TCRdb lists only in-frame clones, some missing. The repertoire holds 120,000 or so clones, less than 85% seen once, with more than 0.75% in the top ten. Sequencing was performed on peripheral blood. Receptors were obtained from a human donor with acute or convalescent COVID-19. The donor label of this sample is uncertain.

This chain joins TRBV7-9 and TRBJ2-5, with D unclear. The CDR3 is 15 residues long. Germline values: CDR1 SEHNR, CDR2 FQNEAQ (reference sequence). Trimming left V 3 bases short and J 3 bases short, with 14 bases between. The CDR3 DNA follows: TGTGCCAGCAGCTTCGTAAACAGCACGAAAGAGACCCAGTACTTC. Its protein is CASSFVNSTKETQYF.

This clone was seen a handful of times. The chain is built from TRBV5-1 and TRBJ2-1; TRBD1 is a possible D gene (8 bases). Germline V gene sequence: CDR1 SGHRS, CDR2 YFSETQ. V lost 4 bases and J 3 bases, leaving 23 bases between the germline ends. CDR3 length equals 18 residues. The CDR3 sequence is CASSTGPPGGGSYNEQFF. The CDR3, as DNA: TGCGCCAGCAGCACCGGCCCCCCAGGGGGCGGGAGCTACAATGAGCAGTTCTTC.

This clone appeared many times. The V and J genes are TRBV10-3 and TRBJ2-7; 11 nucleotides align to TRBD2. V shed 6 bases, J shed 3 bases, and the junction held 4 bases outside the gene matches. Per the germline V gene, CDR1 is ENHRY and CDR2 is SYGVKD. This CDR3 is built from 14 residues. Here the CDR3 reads CAISRTSGLYEQYV. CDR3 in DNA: TGTGCCATCAGCCGGACTAGCGGGCTCTACGAGCAGTACGTC.

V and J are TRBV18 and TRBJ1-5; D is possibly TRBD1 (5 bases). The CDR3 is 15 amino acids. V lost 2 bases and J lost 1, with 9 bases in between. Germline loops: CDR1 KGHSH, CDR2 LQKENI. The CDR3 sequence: CASSPTGGSNQPQHF. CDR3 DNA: TGTGCCAGCTCACCAACCGGGGGAAGCAATCAGCCCCAGCATTTT.

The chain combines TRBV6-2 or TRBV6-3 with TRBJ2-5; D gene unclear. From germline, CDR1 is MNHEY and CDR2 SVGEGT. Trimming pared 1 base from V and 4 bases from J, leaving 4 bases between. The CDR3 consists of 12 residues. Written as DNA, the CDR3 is TGTGCCAGCAGTTACTTTCGAGAGACCCAGTACTTC. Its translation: CASSYFRETQYF.

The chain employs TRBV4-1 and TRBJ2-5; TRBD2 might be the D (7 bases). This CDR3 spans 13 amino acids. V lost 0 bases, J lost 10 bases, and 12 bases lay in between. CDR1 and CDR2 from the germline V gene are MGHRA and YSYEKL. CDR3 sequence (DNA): TGCGCCAGCAGCCAAGAGGCGGGGGCCCTCCAGTACTTC. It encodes CASSQEAGALQYF.

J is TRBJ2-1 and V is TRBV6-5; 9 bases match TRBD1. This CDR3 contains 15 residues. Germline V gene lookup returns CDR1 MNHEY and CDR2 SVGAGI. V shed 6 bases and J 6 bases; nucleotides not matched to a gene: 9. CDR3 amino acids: CASRGPGTGINEQFF. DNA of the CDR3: TGTGCCAGCAGGGGTCCGGGGACAGGGATCAATGAGCAGTTCTTC.

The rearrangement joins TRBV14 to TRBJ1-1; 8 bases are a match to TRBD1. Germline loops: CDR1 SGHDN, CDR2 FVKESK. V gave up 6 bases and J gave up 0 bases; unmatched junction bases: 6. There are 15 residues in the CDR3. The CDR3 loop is CASRIGQGMNTEAFF. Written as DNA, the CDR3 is TGTGCCAGCAGGATAGGACAGGGAATGAACACTGAAGCTTTCTTT.

CDR3 residues: CASSPSGVYGYTF. CDR3 DNA sequence: TGTGCCAGCAGCCCCTCGGGGGTCTATGGCTACACCTTC. V and J are TRBV13 and TRBJ1-2; possibly TRBD1 for D (5 bases). CDR3 length: 13 amino acids. CDR1 is PRHDT and CDR2 is FYEKMQ in the germline V gene (reference sequence). The V end lost 5 bases, the J end lost 4 bases, and 11 bases lay between the germline ends.

The CDR3 DNA follows: TGTGCCAGCAGTTCCGGGGTCGCGTACAATGAGCAGTTCTTC. It is translated as CASSSGVAYNEQFF. V gene TRBV27 combines with J gene TRBJ2-1, with D tentatively TRBD2 (5 bases). V was clipped by 4 bases and J by 4 bases, with 11 bases between them. The CDR3 is 14 residues long. From germline, CDR1 is MNHEY and CDR2 SMNVEV (reference sequence).

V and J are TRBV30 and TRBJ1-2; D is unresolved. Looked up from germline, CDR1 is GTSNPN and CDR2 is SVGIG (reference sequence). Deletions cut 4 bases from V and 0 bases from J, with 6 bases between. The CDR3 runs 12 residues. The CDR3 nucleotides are TGTGCCTGGAATGGGCCTAACTATGGCTACACCTTC. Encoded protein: CAWNGPNYGYTF.

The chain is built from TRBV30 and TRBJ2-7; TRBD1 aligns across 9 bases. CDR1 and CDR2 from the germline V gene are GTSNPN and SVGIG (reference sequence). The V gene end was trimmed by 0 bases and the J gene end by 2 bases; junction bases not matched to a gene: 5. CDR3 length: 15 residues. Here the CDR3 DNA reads TGTGCCTGGAGTGTACGAGGACAGGGGCCCTACGAGCAGTACTTC. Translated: CAWSVRGQGPYEQYF. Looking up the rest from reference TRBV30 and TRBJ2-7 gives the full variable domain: SQTIHQWPATLVQPVGSPLSLECTVEGTSNPNLYWYRQAAGRGLQLLFYSVGIGQISSEVPQNLSASRPQDRQFILSSKKLLLSDSGFYLCAWSVRGQGPYEQYFGPGTRLTVT.

CDR3 protein: CASSLGHSYEQYV. CDR3 DNA: TGTGCCAGCAGCTTAGGACACTCCTACGAGCAGTACGTC. The V call is TRBV7-8, the J call TRBJ2-7; D unclear. Germline V gene sequence: CDR1 SGHVS, CDR2 FQNEAQ. Between the trimmed V and J ends, which lost 1 base and 0 bases, there was a span of 4 bases. The CDR3 is 13 residues long.

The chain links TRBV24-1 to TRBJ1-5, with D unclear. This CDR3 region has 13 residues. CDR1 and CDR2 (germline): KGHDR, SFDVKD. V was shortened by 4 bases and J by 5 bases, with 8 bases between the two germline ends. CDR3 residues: CATSELGDQPQHF. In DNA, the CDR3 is TGTGCCACCAGTGAACTGGGAGATCAGCCCCAGCATTTT.

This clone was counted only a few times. CDR3 nucleotide sequence: TGTGCCAGCAGCCACCGAGGAGCTAACTATGGCTACACCTTC. It specifies CASSHRGANYGYTF. The chain has TRBV5-5 and TRBJ1-2; D ambiguous. This CDR3 contains 14 residues. The germline CDR1 and CDR2 sequences are SGHKS and YYEKEE (reference sequence). The V end lost 4 bases, the J end lost 0 bases, and 10 bases lay between the germline ends.

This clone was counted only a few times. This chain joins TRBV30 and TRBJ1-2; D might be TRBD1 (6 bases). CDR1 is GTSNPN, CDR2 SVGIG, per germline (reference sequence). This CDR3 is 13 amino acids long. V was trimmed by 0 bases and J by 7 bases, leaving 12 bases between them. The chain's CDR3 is CAWSVMGAGGYTF. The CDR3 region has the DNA TGTGCCTGGAGTGTAATGGGGGCTGGTGGCTACACCTTC.